A single TCR beta chain is shown here with its context. Its antigen is unknown. The entry originates in a study of PD-1 blockade in classical Hodgkin lymphoma. The V end lost 1 base, the J end lost 2 bases, and 10 bases lay between the germline ends. The CDR3 spans 14 residues. Per germline, CDR1 GTSNPN and CDR2 SVGIG (reference sequence). All the patients suffered relapse after autologous stem cell transplantation, and brentuximab vedotin exposure differed. Clones were sequenced by immunoSEQ multiplex PCR, and TCRdb holds only the in-frame ones, with some missing. This sample yields around 31,000 clones, of which 60% to 80% are seen a single time; roughly 4% belongs to the top ten. The study, taken as a whole, reports: The causes of the repertoire differences, possibly disease activity or prior therapy, remain undefined. A significant rise in TCR diversity was seen by C4D1 for CD4+ cells but not for CD8+ cells.

This chain links TRBV30 with TRBJ2-3; possibly TRBD2 for D (5 bases). The sequences come from peripheral blood mononuclear cells (PBMCs), collected before the second cycle of nivolumab. The source of this sequence is a human donor with classical Hodgkin lymphoma. The CDR3 here is CAWSESTNTDTQYF. The CDR3 coding sequence is TGTGCCTGGAGTGAGTCGACTAACACAGATACGCAGTATTTT. Variable domain in full (rest from reference TRBV30 and TRBJ2-3): SQTIHQWPATLVQPVGSPLSLECTVEGTSNPNLYWYRQAAGRGLQLLFYSVGIGQISSEVPQNLSASRPQDRQFILSSKKLLLSDSGFYLCAWSESTNTDTQYFGPGTRLTVL.